Listed here are 25 T cell receptor beta chains from one sample, sequenced in a study of T cells after yellow fever vaccination. TCRdb re-analysed the 5' RACE reads in MiXCR, keeping a single row per CDR3 protein. In the table there are roughly 65,000 distinct CDR3 sequences, approximately 5% of which are singletons. Sequenced here: CD4+ T cells sorted from PBMCs, sampled approximately 16 days after the first yellow fever vaccination. Receptors were obtained from a man between 18 and 35 years old who received the YFV17D yellow fever vaccine.

There are many counts of this clonotype. The chain joins TRBV5-1 to TRBJ1-6; TRBD1 might be the D (5 bases). The CDR3 is 14 amino acids. V gave up 6 bases and J gave up 6 bases, with 13 bases separating them. The germline V gene encodes CDR1 SGHRS and CDR2 YFSETQ. CDR3 region: CASKGSLGNSPLHF. CDR3 DNA: TGCGCCAGCAAGGGGAGCCTGGGTAATTCACCCCTCCACTTT.

There are many counts of this clonotype. This chain uses TRBV7-8 with TRBJ2-2, with 9 bases that match TRBD2. In germline, CDR1 is SGHVS, CDR2 FQNEAQ. The CDR3 covers 16 residues. J gave up 0 bases and V 6 bases, and 5 bases lay outside the gene matches. In nucleotides, the CDR3 is TGTGCCAGCAGAGAATTAGCGGGGGCGAACACCGGGGAGCTGTTTTTT. Protein product: CASRELAGANTGELFF.

This clonotype is medium-sized. This sequence joins TRBV5-4 and TRBJ2-1; TRBD2 agrees at 13 bases. The CDR3 contains 17 residues. Germline CDR1 and CDR2: SGHNT and YYREEE (reference sequence). Unmatched junction bases numbered 4, after V lost 4 bases and J lost 0 bases. The CDR3 nucleotides read TGTGCCAGCAGCCAGGGACTAGCGGGGAGCTCCTACAATGAGCAGTTCTTC. Translating gives CASSQGLAGSSYNEQFF.

This clonotype was recorded many times. The genes are TRBV18 and TRBJ2-1; D is uncertain. Germline loops: CDR1 KGHSH, CDR2 LQKENI. V was trimmed by 5 bases and J by 3 bases, leaving 17 bases between them. The CDR3 spans 16 residues. The CDR3 DNA follows: TGTGCCAGCTCAATCATGGACGGACCCCTCTACAATGAGCAGTTCTTC. Residues: CASSIMDGPLYNEQFF.

This clonotype appeared many times. V gene TRBV12-3 or TRBV12-4 combines with J gene TRBJ2-2; no clear D gene. This CDR3 has 16 residues. V was cut by 6 bases and J by 2 bases, with 16 bases left in between. CDR3 amino acids: CASSLGATANTGELFF. The CDR3 DNA sequence: TGTGCCAGCAGCCTAGGAGCTACCGCTAACACCGGGGAGCTGTTTTTT.

This clonotype was counted many times. The chain uses TRBV5-4 and TRBJ2-2, with D hard to call. CDR3 size: 15 residues. Germline V lookup: CDR1 SGHNT, CDR2 YYREEE (reference sequence). V lost 4 bases to trimming and J lost 4 bases, with 14 bases between them. The DNA of the CDR3 is TGTGCCAGCAGCCCGCGTCAAGTGGGCACCGGGGAGCTGTTTTTT. Translated: CASSPRQVGTGELFF.

In its sample, this clonotype was seen many times. The CDR3 sequence: CASSLGGGARNTGELFF. In DNA, the CDR3 is TGTGCCAGCAGCTTGGGTGGGGGAGCCAGAAACACCGGGGAGCTGTTTTTT. The V gene is TRBV5-4, the J gene TRBJ2-2; the D gene could be TRBD1 or TRBD2 (5 bases each). The CDR3 has 17 amino acids. Germline values: CDR1 SGHNT, CDR2 YYREEE (reference sequence). The V end lost 0 bases, the J end lost 2 bases, and 14 bases lay between the germline ends.

The sample holds many counts of this clonotype. The V call is TRBV9, the J call TRBJ2-6, with D possibly called TRBD1 or TRBD2 (5 bases each). Germline CDR1 SGDLS, CDR2 YYNGEE. This CDR3 is built from 16 residues. With 0 bases removed from V and 2 bases from J, the gap between germline ends came to 9 bases. For the CDR3, the DNA is TGTGCCAGCAGCGTAGCGGGGCTTGCTGGGGCCAACGTCCTGACTTTC. Translating it yields CASSVAGLAGANVLTF.

This clonotype was observed many times. Here the CDR3 reads CASSPPGVRSPGTQYF. Here the CDR3 DNA reads TGTGCCAGCAGTCCCCCGGGAGTACGAAGTCCGGGTACGCAGTATTTT. V is TRBV28 and J is TRBJ2-3, with D possibly being TRBD2 (6 bases). The CDR3 runs to 16 residues. The ends were cut back, 5 bases at V and 8 bases at J, with 23 bases in the middle. The germline V gene has CDR1 MDHEN and CDR2 SYDVKM.

This clonotype has ten or more counts. The chain is built from TRBV7-2 and TRBJ1-5; maybe TRBD1 (5 bases). Germline loops: CDR1 SGHTA, CDR2 FQGNSA. The CDR3 totals 12 residues. The V gene lost 6 bases and the J gene lost 5 bases, with 8 bases spanning the gap. CDR3 coding DNA: TGTGCCAGCAGTTGGGGGGATCAGCCCCAGCATTTT. Translation: CASSWGDQPQHF.

Ten or more counts support this clonotype. The chain carries TRBV20-1 and TRBJ2-3; 8 positions agree with TRBD2. In germline, CDR1 is DFQATT, CDR2 SNEGSKA (reference sequence). The V and J ends lost 2 bases and 2 bases, in that order; junction bases with no gene match: 6. The CDR3 runs to 15 residues. DNA for the CDR3: TGCAGTGCTAGACCTCGCGGGGGGAACACAGATACGCAGTATTTT. The encoded protein is CSARPRGGNTDTQYF.

Ten or more counts support this clonotype. The chain joins TRBV4-1 to TRBJ2-2, with D perhaps TRBD1 (7 bases). CDR1 MGHRA and CDR2 YSYEKL come from the germline V gene. This CDR3 has 19 residues. Trimming stripped 0 bases from V and 5 bases from J, with 22 bases between. CDR3 DNA sequence: TGCGCCAGCAGCCAAGATCGGTTAGGGGGGACAGAAAGGACCGGGGAGCTGTTTTTT. Translation gives CASSQDRLGGTERTGELFF.

The chain links TRBV5-6 to TRBJ2-3, with D perhaps TRBD2 (5 bases). The CDR3 is 15 amino acids. The V end lost 4 bases, the J end lost 1 base, and 13 bases lay between the germline ends. Per the germline V gene, CDR1 is SGHDT and CDR2 is YYEEEE. The CDR3 here is CASSRGLLRTDTQYF. The CDR3 DNA follows: TGTGCCAGCAGCCGCGGGCTCTTACGCACAGATACGCAGTATTTT.

This clonotype was recorded at least ten times. The chain is built from TRBV20-1 and TRBJ1-1; D ambiguous. In germline, CDR1 is DFQATT, CDR2 SNEGSKA (reference sequence). Trimming removed 6 bases from V and 4 bases from J, with 9 bases in between. This CDR3 is built from 11 residues. The CDR3 sequence is CSARKSTEAFF. The CDR3 DNA reads TGCAGTGCCCGAAAGAGCACTGAAGCTTTCTTT.

This clonotype was detected ten times or more. This chain connects TRBV5-1 to TRBJ1-2, with D possibly TRBD1 on 5 matching bases. The CDR3 has 15 residues. Germline V gene lookup returns CDR1 SGHRS and CDR2 YFSETQ. V was clipped by 4 bases and J by 8 bases, with 21 bases between them. CDR3 sequence: CASSLMTPGSGGYTF. The CDR3 coding sequence is TGCGCCAGCAGCCTCATGACCCCAGGGTCTGGCGGCTACACCTTC.

This clonotype was detected ten times or more. The CDR3 sequence is CASGGRRRDNGGRDTQYF. CDR3 in DNA: TGTGCCAGCGGAGGGAGACGACGAGACAACGGGGGCCGGGATACGCAGTATTTT. V usage is TRBV6-2 or TRBV6-3 and J usage is TRBJ2-3, with D perhaps TRBD1 or TRBD2 (6 bases each). Trimming removed 8 bases at V and 6 bases at J, with 30 bases between. The CDR3 runs 18 residues. Germline CDR1 reads MNHEY; CDR2 reads SVGEGT.

This clonotype came up many times. This chain connects TRBV20-1 to TRBJ2-7, with 9 positions matching TRBD1. Trimming cost V 3 bases and J 6 bases; bases outside gene matches: 9. Germline values: CDR1 DFQATT, CDR2 SNEGSKA (reference sequence). The CDR3 has 14 amino acids. The CDR3 DNA sequence: TGCAGTGCTAGTGGGGGACAGGGACAGACCGAGCAGTACTTC. This codes for CSASGGQGQTEQYF.

This clonotype was seen at least ten times. The chain is built from TRBV5-5 and TRBJ2-3, with TRBD2 identical over 8 bases. J gave up 6 bases and V 4 bases, and 10 bases lay outside the gene matches. The CDR3 contains 15 residues. Germline V lookup: CDR1 SGHKS, CDR2 YYEKEE (reference sequence). The CDR3 coding sequence is TGTGCCAGCAGCCCTGTCTCGGGGGGGCGGGATACGCAGTATTTT. Translating it yields CASSPVSGGRDTQYF.

Turning to this clonotype: Its ends do not fully match the called genes, so a read error is possible. The chain joins TRBV5-6 to TRBJ2-1; no clear D. CDR1 is SGHDT and CDR2 is YYEEEE in the germline V gene. The CDR3 extends over 16 amino acids. The CDR3 DNA is TGTACCAGCAGCTTGGCCAAGATTTCGCCTAGTAATGAGCAGTTCTTC. This gives the protein CTSSLAKISPSNEQFF.

Many counts were recorded for this clonotype. The gene calls are TRBV5-4 and TRBJ2-7; D uncertain. This CDR3 has 13 amino acids. Trimming shortened V by 0 bases and J by 6 bases, and 10 bases separated the two germline ends. Germline V CDR1 and CDR2: SGHNT, YYREEE (reference sequence). The CDR3 DNA reads TGTGCCAGCAGCTTGGAACAGAGAGGCGAGCAGTACTTC. This sequence encodes CASSLEQRGEQYF.

This clonotype was counted a few times. One end of the junction fails to match germline, which may point to a read error. The chain joins TRBV20-1 to TRBJ2-7, with TRBD2 identical over 9 bases. The V gene's germline CDR1 is DFQATT and CDR2 SNEGSKA (reference sequence). The CDR3 extends over 16 amino acids. The CDR3 region has the DNA TGCTGTGCCCAGACCCAACCAGCGGGGGGCCGATACGAGCAGTACTTC. It encodes CCAQTQPAGGRYEQYF.

This clonotype was found many times. The chain has TRBV6-1 and TRBJ2-1, with TRBD2 as a possible D gene (7 bases). V was cut by 5 bases and J by 8 bases, with 19 bases left in between. From germline, CDR1 is MNHNS and CDR2 SASEGT. This CDR3 spans 15 amino acids. The CDR3 DNA sequence: TGTGCCAGCAGTCCCCGGGGGGCTTTCGATTATGAGCAGTTCTTC. As protein: CASSPRGAFDYEQFF.

This clonotype was seen more than once but under ten times. The chain carries TRBV20-1 and TRBJ2-7, with D possibly called TRBD1 or TRBD2 (5 bases each). Germline loops: CDR1 DFQATT, CDR2 SNEGSKA (reference sequence). The V gene lost 3 bases and the J gene lost 6 bases, with 12 bases spanning the gap. CDR3 length: 12 residues. CDR3 nucleotide sequence: TGCAGTGCTAGCCCGGGACGTAGCGAGCAGTACTTC. This sequence encodes CSASPGRSEQYF.

At least ten counts were recorded for this clonotype. The V call is TRBV5-1, the J call TRBJ2-3; TRBD2 matches at 14 bases. The trim removed 4 bases at V and 10 bases at J, leaving 20 bases unmatched. Germline CDR1 is SGHRS and CDR2 is YFSETQ. The CDR3 totals 19 residues. The CDR3 DNA follows: TGCGCCAGCAGCCCGGACTCGACTAGCGGGGGGGCCCGGAGATTGGCGCAGTATTTT. Amino acid sequence: CASSPDSTSGGARRLAQYF. The full variable domain, its missing parts supplied by reference TRBV5-1 and TRBJ2-3, is KAGVTQTPRYLIKTRGQQVTLSCSPISGHRSVSWYQQTPGQGLQFLFEYFSETQRNKGNFPGRFSGRQFSNSRSEMNVSTLELGDSALYLCASSPDSTSGGARRLAQYFGPGTRLTVL.

Ten or more counts support this clonotype. V gene TRBV20-1 combines with J gene TRBJ2-4, with a weak D call TRBD2 (5 bases). Per germline, CDR1 DFQATT and CDR2 SNEGSKA (reference sequence). This CDR3 is built from 13 residues. The V end was cut by 5 bases, the J end by 0 bases, with 8 bases between. The CDR3 nucleotides read TGCAGTGCTTCCGGACTAGCCAAAAACATTCAGTACTTC. Its translation is CSASGLAKNIQYF.